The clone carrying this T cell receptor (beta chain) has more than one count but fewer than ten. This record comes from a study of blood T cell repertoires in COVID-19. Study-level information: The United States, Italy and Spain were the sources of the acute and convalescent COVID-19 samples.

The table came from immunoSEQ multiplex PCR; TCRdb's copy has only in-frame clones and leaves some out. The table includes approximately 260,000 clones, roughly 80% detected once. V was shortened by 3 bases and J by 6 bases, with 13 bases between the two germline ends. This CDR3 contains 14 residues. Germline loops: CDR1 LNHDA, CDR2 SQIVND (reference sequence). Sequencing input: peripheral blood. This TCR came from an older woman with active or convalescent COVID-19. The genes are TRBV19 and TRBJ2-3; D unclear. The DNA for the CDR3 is TGTGCCAGTAGTATGTACGCAGGAACCGATACGCAGTATTTT. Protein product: CASSMYAGTDTQYF.